Following are 5 T cell receptor beta chains from one sample sequenced in a study of cytomegalovirus exposure and HLA in healthy donors. PCR amplification relied on 60 Vbeta primers (plus 13 Jbeta primers). TCRdb's table, derived via immunoSEQ multiplex PCR, lists solely in-frame clones and lacks some. The sample includes about 180,000 clones, just under 80% of them seen just once. The source material was PBMCs. These receptors originate from a woman younger than 45 in good health and CMV-seronegative.

The CDR3, as DNA: TGTGCCAGCACCCTCCCCGGACAGAGCTCCTACGAGCAGTACTTC. This sequence encodes CASTLPGQSSYEQYF. The chain recombines TRBV7-9 with TRBJ2-5, with D possibly TRBD1 on 6 matching bases. The end of the DNA aligns better with TRBJ2-7, so the J call may be wrong. The germline V gene encodes CDR1 SEHNR and CDR2 FQNEAQ (reference sequence). CDR3 size: 15 residues.

The chain couples TRBV18 to TRBJ1-1; D perhaps matches TRBD1 (5 bases). Trimming pared 1 base from V and 0 bases from J, leaving 6 bases between. Germline V CDR1 and CDR2: KGHSH, LQKENI. The CDR3 length is 14 residues. The CDR3 DNA is TGTGCCAGCTCACCACAGGGGATGAACACTGAAGCTTTCTTT. Amino acid sequence: CASSPQGMNTEAFF. Variable domain in full (rest from reference TRBV18 and TRBJ1-1): NAGVMQNPRHLVRRRGQEARLRCSPMKGHSHVYWYRQLPEEGLKFMVYLQKENIIDESGMPKERFSAEFPKEGPSILRIQQVVRGDSAAYFCASSPQGMNTEAFFGQGTRLTVV.

This clone was recorded a few times. V and J are TRBV18 and TRBJ1-1; D is uncertain. Germline V gene sequence: CDR1 KGHSH, CDR2 LQKENI. Trimming shortened V by 6 bases and J by 1 base, and 15 bases separated the two germline ends. This CDR3 is 15 amino acids long. DNA of the CDR3: TGTGCCAGCTCCCCAGGAGGGCAGACGAACACTGAAGCTTTCTTT. This gives the protein CASSPGGQTNTEAFF. The whole variable domain, remainder taken from reference TRBV18 and TRBJ1-1, is NAGVMQNPRHLVRRRGQEARLRCSPMKGHSHVYWYRQLPEEGLKFMVYLQKENIIDESGMPKERFSAEFPKEGPSILRIQQVVRGDSAAYFCASSPGGQTNTEAFFGQGTRLTVV.

CDR3 sequence (DNA): TGCGCCAGCAGCTTGGACCCAGCGGTCTCCTACGAGCAGTACTTC. Encoded protein: CASSLDPAVSYEQYF. V gene TRBV5-1 combines with J gene TRBJ2-7, with D possibly being TRBD2 (5 bases). CDR3 length: 15 residues. Germline CDR1 is SGHRS and CDR2 is YFSETQ. Between the trimmed V and J ends, which lost 0 bases and 0 bases, there was a span of 10 bases.

As for this clone: The junction does not match germline at one end; this may be a read error. The genes are TRBV7-2 and TRBJ2-3; 15 bases fit TRBD2. The germline gives CDR1 SGHTA, CDR2 FQGNSA. The length of the CDR3 is 14 residues. This CDR3 reads CASSLRTSGGALSF. CDR3 in DNA: TGTGCCAGCAGCCTCCGGACTAGCGGGGGGGCATTGAGTTTT. Full variable domain (missing parts from reference TRBV7-2 and TRBJ2-3): GAGVSQSPSNKVTEKGKDVELRCDPISGHTALYWYRQSLGQGLEFLIYFQGNSAPDKSGLPSDRFSAERTGGSVSTLTIQRTQQEDSAVYLCASSLRTSGGALSFGPGTRLTVL.